Below, 14 T cell receptor beta chains from the same sample are listed, as sequenced in a study of Ad26.COV2.S vaccination and SARS-CoV-2 variants. Described treatment: roughly 18 received Ad26.COV2.S at low or high dose, single or two shots; five or six received placebo; per-sample allocation not given. Collection of the samples took place on day 63 after the first injection of vaccine or placebo. Measured with immunoSEQ multiplex PCR; TCRdb has only the in-frame clones, and not every one. Among 400,000 to 450,000 clones listed, about 92% were seen once. Sequencing was performed on peripheral blood, taken in a trial of Ad26.COV2.S vaccine versus placebo. These receptors were taken from a person between 18 and 65 years old who received the Ad26.COV2.S COVID-19 vaccine or a placebo.

The J gene is TRBJ2-3, the V gene TRBV7-2; 9 bases align to TRBD1. Germline V lookup: CDR1 SGHTA, CDR2 FQGNSA. This CDR3 spans 14 amino acids. Unmatched junction bases numbered 1, after V lost 5 bases and J lost 1 base. The CDR3 reads CASSRDRGTDTQYF. The CDR3 DNA follows: TGTGCCAGCAGCAGGGACAGGGGCACAGATACGCAGTATTTT.

This clone has more than one count but fewer than ten. The sample holds other DNA sequences that translate to the same CDR3. V is TRBV4-3 and J is TRBJ1-5; no clear D gene. Germline lookup yields CDR1 LGHNA and CDR2 YSLEER. V shed 0 bases and J shed 2 bases, with 2 bases lying between them. This CDR3 comprises 13 residues. The CDR3, as DNA: TGCGCCAGCAGCCAAGATGGCAATCAGCCCCAGCATTTT. This encodes CASSQDGNQPQHF.

The table lists this clone with a few counts. This sequence joins TRBV4-2 and TRBJ2-7, with TRBD1 matching 9 bases. CDR1 and CDR2 (germline): LGHNA, YNFKEQ. The CDR3 contains 15 residues. The V segment lost 4 bases and the J segment 1 base; nucleotides outside the gene matches: 5. The CDR3, as DNA: TGTGCCAGCAGCCTAGACAGGGGGTCATCCTACGAGCAGTACTTC. Its translation is CASSLDRGSSYEQYF.

CDR3 sequence reads: CASTRRTGGNTEAFF. The CDR3 DNA is TGTGCCAGCACCCGTCGGACAGGGGGGAACACTGAAGCTTTCTTT. This sequence joins TRBV7-2 and TRBJ1-1; the match to TRBD1 covers 10 bases. The germline CDR1 and CDR2 sequences are SGHTA and FQGNSA. The CDR3 is 15 amino acids. Trimming took 7 bases from V and 1 from J; bases not matched to a gene: 6. Based on the CDR3 plus reference TRBV7-2 and TRBJ1-1, the full variable domain is GAGVSQSPSNKVTEKGKDVELRCDPISGHTALYWYRQSLGQGLEFLIYFQGNSAPDKSGLPSDRFSAERTGGSVSTLTIQRTQQEDSAVYLCASTRRTGGNTEAFFGQGTRLTVV.

This chain uses TRBV7-8 with TRBJ2-7; possible D gene TRBD2, 5 bases. Trimming took off 1 base at V and 7 bases at J, with 14 bases between the two ends. The CDR3 totals 14 residues. CDR1 SGHVS and CDR2 FQNEAQ come from the germline V gene. As DNA, the CDR3 is TGTGCCAGCAGCTTAGATGATTTGGGCGGGGAGCAGTACTTC. As protein: CASSLDDLGGEQYF.

The rearrangement joins TRBV2 to TRBJ2-2; D call uncertain. V shed 6 bases and J shed 2 bases, with 7 bases lying between them. The CDR3 sequence is 13 residues long. Germline V gene data show CDR1 as SNHLY and CDR2 as FYNNEI. Here the CDR3 DNA reads TGTGCCAGCAGGCCTGACAACACCGGGGAGCTGTTTTTT. It is translated as CASRPDNTGELFF.

Notes on this clone: Different DNA sequences within this sample yield the same CDR3. The chain links TRBV19 to TRBJ1-1; 8 positions match TRBD1. CDR3 size: 13 residues. Germline CDR1 reads LNHDA; CDR2 reads SQIVND (reference sequence). With 2 bases clipped from V and 5 bases from J, the junction kept 1 base outside the gene matches. The CDR3 spells CASSITGGTEAFF. The CDR3 DNA follows: TGTGCCAGTAGTATAACAGGGGGGACTGAAGCTTTCTTT.

The V call is TRBV2, the J call TRBJ1-6; TRBD1 matches 7 bases. The V segment lost 3 bases and the J segment 4 bases; nucleotides outside the gene matches: 9. There are 17 residues in the CDR3. Germline-derived CDR1 and CDR2 are SNHLY and FYNNEI. The CDR3 DNA reads TGTGCCAGCAGTGACCTAAGACAGGGTCGGTATAATTCACCCCTCCACTTT. Residues: CASSDLRQGRYNSPLHF.

This chain connects TRBV11-1 to TRBJ2-1; D not certain. Trimming took off 5 bases at V and 9 bases at J, with 11 bases between the two ends. Germline CDR1 and CDR2: SGHAT and FQDESV (reference sequence). This CDR3 contains 12 residues. CDR3 amino acids: CASSPSSREQFF. The CDR3 DNA is TGTGCCAGCAGCCCCTCCTCCCGTGAGCAGTTCTTC.

The J gene is TRBJ2-7, the V gene TRBV28; 9 positions agree with TRBD1. Germline V gene lookup returns CDR1 MDHEN and CDR2 SYDVKM. The CDR3 covers 15 residues. The V and J ends lost 3 bases and 1 base, in that order; junction bases with no gene match: 4. The CDR3 protein is CASSLVGQGSYEQYF. The CDR3 coding sequence is TGTGCCAGCAGTTTGGTGGGACAGGGTTCCTACGAGCAGTACTTC.

The chain carries TRBV5-4 and TRBJ2-1; D not resolved. Germline V gene lookup returns CDR1 SGHNT and CDR2 YYREEE (reference sequence). The CDR3 loop spans 12 amino acids. Trimming removed 1 base at V and 8 bases at J, with 7 bases between. The CDR3 region has the DNA TGTGCCAGCAGCTTGATCAGCGATGAGCAGTTCTTC. Residues: CASSLISDEQFF.

The chain has TRBV6-2 or TRBV6-3 and TRBJ2-5; 8 bases map to TRBD2. Trimming at V came to 1 base and at J to 7 bases, leaving 8 bases not matched to a gene. Per the germline V gene, CDR1 is MNHEY and CDR2 is SVGEGT. The CDR3 is 15 residues long. The DNA of the CDR3 is TGTGCCAGCAGTTACTTGGGACTAGGGTTCAGGACCCAGTACTTC. Amino acids: CASSYLGLGFRTQYF.

V and J are TRBV24-1 and TRBJ2-2; no clear D. V lost 5 bases and J lost 4, with 19 bases in between. Germline V lookup: CDR1 KGHDR, CDR2 SFDVKD. The CDR3 totals 17 residues. As DNA, the CDR3 is TGTGCCACCAGTGTGGGCTGGCCAGCCGATGCCACCGGGGAGCTGTTTTTT. It codes for CATSVGWPADATGELFF.

The J gene is TRBJ2-5, the V gene TRBV2; TRBD2 agrees at 9 bases. The CDR3 contains 14 residues. CDR1 is SNHLY, CDR2 FYNNEI, per germline. V lost 7 bases to trimming and J lost 3 bases; unmatched junction nucleotides: 6. The CDR3 region has the DNA TGTGCCAGCAAACCCCGGACTAGCGAAGAGACCCAGTACTTC. Translation: CASKPRTSEETQYF.